This T cell receptor beta chain derives from a study of vaccination effects on CD4 cells after COVID-19. Germline V CDR1 and CDR2: GTSNPN, SVGIG (reference sequence). The CDR3 covers 15 residues. Losses at the gene ends were 5 bases for V and 4 bases for J; bases not matched to a gene: 10. This clone was seen a single time. Its antigen is currently unknown. Using immunoSEQ multiplex PCR, the repertoire was profiled, and TCRdb retains in-frame clones only, with some absent. This sample has over 45,000 clones, with more than 60% found just once. With the ViraFEST assay, the study expanded antigen-specific CD4+ T cells using viral peptide pools, then sequenced them. Having been cultured for around ten days, the cells underwent CD4+ T cell isolation. Vaccinated recipients, who were negative for nucleocapsid antibodies, had no history of SARS-CoV-2 infection. Supplemented with about 10 IU/ml IL-2 and 9.5 to 10 ug/ml peptides, 2 million to 2.5 million PBMC per well were kept in culture.

The TCR sequence derives from a human donor who received a COVID-19 vaccine. The chain combines TRBV30 with TRBJ2-1, with 8 bases that match TRBD2. The source was CD4+ T cells from PBMCs cultured with SARS-CoV-2 spike peptides, collected before COVID-19 vaccination. The CDR3 sequence: CAWGRARGAYNEQFF. The CDR3 nucleotides read TGTGCCTGGGGACGGGCGCGGGGGGCTTACAATGAGCAGTTCTTC.